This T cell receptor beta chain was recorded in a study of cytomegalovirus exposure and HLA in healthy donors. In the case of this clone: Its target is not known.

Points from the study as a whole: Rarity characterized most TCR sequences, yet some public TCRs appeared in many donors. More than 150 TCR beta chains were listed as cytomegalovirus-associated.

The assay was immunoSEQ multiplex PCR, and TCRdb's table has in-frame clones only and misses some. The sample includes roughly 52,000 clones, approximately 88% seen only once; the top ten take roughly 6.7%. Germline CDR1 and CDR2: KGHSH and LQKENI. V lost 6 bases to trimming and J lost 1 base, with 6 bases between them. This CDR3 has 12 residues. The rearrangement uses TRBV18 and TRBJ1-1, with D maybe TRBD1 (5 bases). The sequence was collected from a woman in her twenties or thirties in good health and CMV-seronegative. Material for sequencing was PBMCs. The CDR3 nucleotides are TGTGCCAGCTCCGGGGGGAACACTGAAGCTTTCTTT. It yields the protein CASSGGNTEAFF.